Presented here are 6 T cell receptor beta chains from one specimen sequenced in a study of blood T cell repertoires in COVID-19. TCRdb keeps only in-frame clones here, not all; method: immunoSEQ multiplex PCR. The sample lists roughly 150,000 clones; around 79% were seen once. Sequencing used PBMCs or T cells enriched from blood (not recorded which). All receptors derive from a woman in her seventies in a cohort exposed to, infected with or recovered from COVID-19 (not recorded which).

The V and J genes are TRBV6-2 or TRBV6-3 and TRBJ2-3; 9 bases are shared with TRBD2. J was trimmed by 1 base and V by 5 bases; bases with no gene match: 4. CDR1 and CDR2 (germline): MNHEY, SVGEGT. The CDR3 is made up of 15 amino acids. The CDR3 DNA is TGTGCCAGCAGTACCCAGCGGGGGGGCACAGATACGCAGTATTTT. As protein: CASSTQRGGTDTQYF.

The chain recombines TRBV7-2 with TRBJ1-2; perhaps TRBD1 as D (6 bases). Germline V gene sequence: CDR1 SGHTA, CDR2 FQGNSA. The germline V and J ends were trimmed by 5 bases and 4 bases, with 17 bases remaining between them. This CDR3 spans 15 amino acids. The CDR3 sequence: CASSEQRGASYGYTF. For the CDR3, the DNA is TGTGCCAGCAGCGAACAGCGGGGGGCGAGCTATGGCTACACCTTC. The full variable domain, with the rest looked up from reference TRBV7-2 and TRBJ1-2, is GAGVSQSPSNKVTEKGKDVELRCDPISGHTALYWYRQSLGQGLEFLIYFQGNSAPDKSGLPSDRFSAERTGGSVSTLTIQRTQQEDSAVYLCASSEQRGASYGYTFGSGTRLTVV.

In nucleotides, the CDR3 is TGTGCCAGCAGTTCCCCCGGCGGAATGAACACTGAAGCTTTCTTT. The encoded protein is CASSSPGGMNTEAFF. This rearrangement joins TRBV28 to TRBJ1-1; D gene unclear. Looked up from germline, CDR1 is MDHEN and CDR2 is SYDVKM. CDR3 length: 15 residues. Trimming left V 4 bases short and J 0 bases short, with 12 bases between.

The chain uses TRBV18 and TRBJ2-1, with D tentatively TRBD2 (6 bases). This CDR3 comprises 15 residues. Trimming stripped 2 bases from V and 3 bases from J, with 11 bases between. Germline CDR1 and CDR2: KGHSH and LQKENI. CDR3 region: CASSPAGYSYNEQFF. The CDR3 nucleotides read TGTGCCAGCTCACCAGCGGGGTACAGCTACAATGAGCAGTTCTTC. Based on the CDR3 plus reference TRBV18 and TRBJ2-1, the full variable domain is NAGVMQNPRHLVRRRGQEARLRCSPMKGHSHVYWYRQLPEEGLKFMVYLQKENIIDESGMPKERFSAEFPKEGPSILRIQQVVRGDSAAYFCASSPAGYSYNEQFFGPGTRLTVL.

The V and J genes are TRBV9 and TRBJ1-3, with D unresolved. This CDR3 comprises 14 residues. The germline gives CDR1 SGDLS, CDR2 YYNGEE. Trimming removed 3 bases at V and 1 base at J, with 8 bases between. The CDR3 is CASSDPGSGNTIYF. The CDR3 nucleotides read TGTGCCAGCAGCGACCCGGGGTCTGGAAACACCATATATTTT.

This sequence joins TRBV7-2 and TRBJ2-1, with D possibly TRBD2 on 5 matching bases. Trimming cost V 1 base and J 6 bases, with 13 bases left between them. Germline assignment: CDR1 SGHTA and CDR2 FQGNSA. The length of the CDR3 is 15 residues. The CDR3 region is CASSLVGVIGNEQFF. The DNA for the CDR3 is TGTGCCAGCAGCTTAGTCGGGGTAATCGGCAATGAGCAGTTCTTC.